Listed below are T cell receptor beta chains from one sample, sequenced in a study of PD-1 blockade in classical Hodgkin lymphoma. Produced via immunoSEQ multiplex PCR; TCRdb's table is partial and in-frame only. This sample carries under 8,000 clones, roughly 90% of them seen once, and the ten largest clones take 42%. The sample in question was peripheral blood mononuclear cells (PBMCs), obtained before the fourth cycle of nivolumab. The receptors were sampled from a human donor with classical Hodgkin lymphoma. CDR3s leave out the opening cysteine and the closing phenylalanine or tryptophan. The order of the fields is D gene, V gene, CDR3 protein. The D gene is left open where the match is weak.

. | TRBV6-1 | ASSEFLKGFFGANVLT
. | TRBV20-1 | SQRKYNEQF
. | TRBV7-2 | ASSLVYQFTEAF
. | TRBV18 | ASSPPRVAVSTDTQY
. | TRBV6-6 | ASSYPMYTEAF
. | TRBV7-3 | ASSPILNRDGYT
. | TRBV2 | ASSVRGGAGELF
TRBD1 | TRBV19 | ASSQGTGDGYT
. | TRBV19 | ASIDRPTDTQY
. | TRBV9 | ASSSSVRQTVVENIQY
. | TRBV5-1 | ASSLGGLKEKLF
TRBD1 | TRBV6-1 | ASSLTGRETQY
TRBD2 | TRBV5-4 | ASSLGLAGETQY
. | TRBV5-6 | ASSLKVRGYGYT
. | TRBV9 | ASQEGTDTQY
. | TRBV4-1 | ASSQDQRGGLWYGYT
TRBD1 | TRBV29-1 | SVPDRGYGYT
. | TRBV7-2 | ASSFPGTPIY
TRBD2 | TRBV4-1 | ASSPRGRIGELF
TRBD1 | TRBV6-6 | ASSLDRGPRNEQF
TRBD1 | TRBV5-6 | ASSERDRVWVAF
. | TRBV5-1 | ASSLEFGDTQY
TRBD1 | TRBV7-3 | ASSPTGDYGYT
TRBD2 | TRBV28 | ASTPSGGGFGETQY
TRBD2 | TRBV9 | ASSSSSGGKTQY
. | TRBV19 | ASSIEGAGFTEAF
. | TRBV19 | ASSIPGPNEKLF
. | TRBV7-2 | ASSLEGNSGGKF
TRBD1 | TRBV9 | ASSPRNSGGHGELF
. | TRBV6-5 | ASSYGHLIRTDTQY
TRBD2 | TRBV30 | AWGLGETQY
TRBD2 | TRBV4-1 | ASSQEGSGANTGELF
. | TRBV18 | ASSPGTLSGNTIY
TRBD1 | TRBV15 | ATSEDRAVGSPLH
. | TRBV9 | ASSVGVGGSGNTIY
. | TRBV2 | ASSPTENTEAF
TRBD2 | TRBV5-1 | ASSWSLAGVADTQY
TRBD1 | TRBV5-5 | ASSLVAGGAINEKLF
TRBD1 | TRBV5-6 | ASSLVQGAGANIQY
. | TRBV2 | ASRLGGEWRSETQY
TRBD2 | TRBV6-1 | ASSASGGFSGTQY
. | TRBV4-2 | ASSQDLRGAGTGELF
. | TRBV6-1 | ASRNRNHDTEAF
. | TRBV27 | ATKTRERGTEAF
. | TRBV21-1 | ASSKFRGRGYGYT
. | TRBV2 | ASRGGGFYNEQF
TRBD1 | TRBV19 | ASSILGTAGNTIY
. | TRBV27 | ASTLHMGAPVNTGELF
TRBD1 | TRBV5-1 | ASSFDRGKTDNEQF
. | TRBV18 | ASSPLAAFEETQY
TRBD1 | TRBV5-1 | ASSRDRGPLISPLH
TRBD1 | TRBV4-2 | ASSVGQGGNSPLH
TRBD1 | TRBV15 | ATSRDRGVGTEAF
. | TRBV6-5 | ASSYLPPGLGTEAF
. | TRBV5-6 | ASSFSGGAKNIQY
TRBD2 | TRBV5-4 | ASSFPRTSGRGTGELF
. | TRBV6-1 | ASRGWDTGELF